This T cell receptor beta chain was found in a study of blood T cell repertoires in COVID-19. Study background: PBMCs, B-cell-depleted T cells, or T cells provided the cDNA or gDNA that made up the material.

J lost 8 bases, V lost 5 bases, and 8 bases had no gene match. CDR3 length: 15 residues. Germline V gene data show CDR1 as KGHDR and CDR2 as SFDVKD. Authors' processing steps: Reference gene primers were amplified, and this amplification served to estimate nucleated cell counts. Here immunoSEQ multiplex PCR was the method, and the copy in TCRdb shows in-frame clones only, minus some. The DNA was the basis for D and trimming; V, J and clone size are from that table. The sample records about 210,000 clones, 75% to 85% being singletons. One Seattle source followed patients from active infection through their disease course.

The chain is built from TRBV24-1 and TRBJ2-1, with TRBD1 identical over 10 bases. The sequence was collected from a woman in her 70s with COVID-19, enrolled during active disease. Source material: peripheral blood. The CDR3 spells CATSGAGQGFDEQFF. In DNA, the CDR3 is TGTGCCACCAGTGGGGCGGGACAGGGGTTCGATGAGCAGTTCTTC.